Each of the 22 T cell receptor beta chains below was sequenced from the same sample in a study of T cells in Graves' hyperthyroidism and ophthalmopathy. From RNA transcripts, TCR beta CDR3 regions were amplified. HTBI primers were used for first-round RT-PCR of the TCR CDR3. A single record per CDR3 protein comes from TCRdb applying MiXCR to the multiplex PCR reads. Of approximately 400,000 distinct CDR3 sequences in the sample, 15% to 19% were seen once. Sequencing input: blood. Receptor source: a young woman with Graves' hyperthyroidism.

V and J are TRBV11-2 and TRBJ1-2, with a tentative D call TRBD1 (5 bases). V was trimmed by 5 bases and J by 3 bases, leaving 13 bases between them. The CDR3 is 14 residues long. CDR1 and CDR2 (germline): SGHAT, FQNNGV. The CDR3 is CASSPRDGYYGYTF. As DNA, the CDR3 is TGTGCCAGCAGCCCTCGGGACGGTTACTATGGCTACACCTTC. Complete variable domain (other parts from reference TRBV11-2 and TRBJ1-2): EAGVAQSPRYKIIEKRQSVAFWCNPISGHATLYWYQQILGQGPKLLIQFQNNGVVDDSQLPKDRFSAERLKGVDSTLKIQPAKLEDSAVYLCASSPRDGYYGYTFGSGTRLTVV.

Note on this clonotype: One end of the junction does not line up with germline, which may come from a read error. The V and J genes are TRBV20-1 and TRBJ2-1; D perhaps matches TRBD2 (6 bases). Germline CDR1 and CDR2: DFQATT and SNEGSKA (reference sequence). This CDR3 comprises 15 residues. The CDR3, as DNA: TGCAGTGCTAGAGAGCGGGGATTCTCCTACGATGAGCAGTTCTTC. Encoded protein: CSARERGFSYDEQFF.

This clonotype was found a few times. The gene calls are TRBV4-1 and TRBJ2-1; TRBD2 matches 13 bases. V was pared by 3 bases and J by 8 bases, with 4 bases of the junction left unmatched. CDR1 is MGHRA and CDR2 is YSYEKL in the germline V gene. The CDR3 is 15 amino acids. This chain's CDR3 is CASSQGLAGRDEQFF. CDR3 nucleotides: TGCGCCAGCAGCCAGGGACTAGCGGGAAGGGATGAGCAGTTCTTC.

This clonotype was seen ten or more times. The chain uses TRBV7-9 and TRBJ2-1; D gene ambiguous. Looked up from germline, CDR1 is SEHNR and CDR2 is FQNEAQ (reference sequence). The CDR3 contains 15 residues. Trimming pared 1 base from V and 4 bases from J, leaving 11 bases between. The CDR3 reads CASSLGAPRYNEQFF. CDR3 coding DNA: TGTGCCAGCAGCTTAGGGGCCCCCCGGTACAATGAGCAGTTCTTC. The full variable domain, rest sourced from reference TRBV7-9 and TRBJ2-1, is DTGVSQNPRHKITKRGQNVTFRCDPISEHNRLYWYRQTLGQGPEFLTYFQNEAQLEKSRLLSDRFSAERPKGSFSTLEIQRTEQGDSAMYLCASSLGAPRYNEQFFGPGTRLTVL.

This clonotype was detected ten times or more. This chain links TRBV14 with TRBJ2-3; 7 nucleotides align to TRBD1. CDR1 and CDR2 from the germline V gene are SGHDN and FVKESK. J was trimmed by 9 bases and V by 0 bases; bases with no gene match: 6. The CDR3 consists of 14 residues. CDR3 loop: CASSQDLNRGTQYF. Written as DNA, the CDR3 is TGTGCCAGCAGCCAAGACCTTAACAGGGGAACGCAGTATTTT.

This clonotype was counted at least ten times. The J gene is TRBJ2-7, the V gene TRBV30, with D possibly matching TRBD2 (5 bases). The germline CDR1 and CDR2 sequences are GTSNPN and SVGIG (reference sequence). This CDR3 is built from 15 residues. V gave up 4 bases and J gave up 0 bases, with 16 bases separating them. CDR3 in DNA: TGTGCCTGGACCCTGGGAGCGTACAGCTCCTACGAGCAGTACTTC. Encoded protein: CAWTLGAYSSYEQYF.

The chain links TRBV6-1 to TRBJ2-2, with 10 bases aligning to TRBD2. The CDR3 spans 17 residues. V dropped 6 bases and J dropped 4; count of bases not matched to a gene: 11. The germline V gene has CDR1 MNHNS and CDR2 SASEGT. CDR3 bases: TGTGCCAGCAGGTCTACAAGCGGGGGGGCTGCCACCGGGGAGCTGTTTTTT. As protein: CASRSTSGGAATGELFF.

Ten or more counts support this clonotype. A junction boundary mismatches the germline segment, possibly from a read error. The chain couples TRBV27 to TRBJ2-5, with D possibly matching TRBD2 (5 bases). The germline gives CDR1 MNHEY, CDR2 SMNVEV (reference sequence). This CDR3 region has 15 residues. CDR3 sequence: CATSQGGGSQETQYF. DNA of the CDR3: TGTGCCACCAGTCAAGGTGGAGGTTCCCAAGAGACCCAGTACTTC.

This clonotype was counted many times. The genes are TRBV6-1 and TRBJ2-3; 10 positions match TRBD2. This CDR3 spans 17 amino acids. Unmatched junction bases numbered 10, after V lost 5 bases and J lost 2 bases. Germline V gene lookup returns CDR1 MNHNS and CDR2 SASEGT. The DNA for the CDR3 is TGTGCCAGCAGTTACCTTGGAGCGGGGGGGAACACAGATACGCAGTATTTT. This codes for CASSYLGAGGNTDTQYF.

In this sample, this clonotype turned up a few times. The chain has TRBV18 and TRBJ2-7; 9 nucleotides align to TRBD1. This CDR3 comprises 15 residues. The germline gives CDR1 KGHSH, CDR2 LQKENI. The V segment lost 2 bases and the J segment 1 base; nucleotides outside the gene matches: 3. The CDR3 protein is CASSPGTGFSYEQYF. In DNA, the CDR3 is TGTGCCAGCTCACCAGGGACAGGGTTTTCCTACGAGCAGTACTTC.

This clonotype was recorded at least ten times. This chain joins TRBV12-5 and TRBJ1-5; unclear D gene. Germline V lookup: CDR1 LGHNT, CDR2 FRNRAP. This CDR3 spans 12 amino acids. Trimming removed 3 bases from V and 4 bases from J, with 4 bases in between. The CDR3 coding sequence is TGTGCTAGTGGTTTCGAGAATCAGCCCCAGCATTTT. Protein sequence: CASGFENQPQHF.

This clonotype has a count of ten or more. The V and J genes are TRBV7-6 and TRBJ2-5, with 7 bases matching TRBD1. There are 13 residues in the CDR3. V shed 7 bases, J shed 4 bases, and the junction held 6 bases outside the gene matches. Germline-derived CDR1 and CDR2 are SGHVS and FNYEAQ. The CDR3 loop reads CASNEGATETQYF. Written as DNA, the CDR3 is TGTGCCAGCAACGAGGGGGCCACAGAGACCCAGTACTTC.

The chain has TRBV6-5 and TRBJ2-3; D is unresolved. V was pared by 1 base and J by 0 bases, with 8 bases between. The CDR3 spans 15 residues. Germline CDR1 is MNHEY and CDR2 is SVGAGI. Here the CDR3 DNA reads TGTGCCAGCAGTTACTTCGGAACTAGCACAGATACGCAGTATTTT. This sequence encodes CASSYFGTSTDTQYF.

J is TRBJ2-1 and V is TRBV3-1; D unclear. V was cut by 5 bases and J by 5 bases, with 13 bases left in between. The germline gives CDR1 LGHDT, CDR2 YNNKEL (reference sequence). CDR3 size: 14 residues. DNA of the CDR3: TGTGCCAGCAGCTTAATTGGCAGGCACAATGAGCAGTTCTTC. Protein: CASSLIGRHNEQFF.

The V call is TRBV29-1, the J call TRBJ2-5, with D hard to call. CDR1 is SQVTM, CDR2 ANQGSEA, per germline. Trimming pared 6 bases from V and 4 bases from J, leaving 9 bases between. The CDR3 spans 11 residues. CDR3 protein: CSVRPSETQYF. The CDR3, as DNA: TGCAGCGTCCGACCCTCAGAGACCCAGTACTTC.

The chain uses TRBV20-1 and TRBJ2-7; no firm D call. The CDR3 runs 11 residues. Germline V gene lookup returns CDR1 DFQATT and CDR2 SNEGSKA (reference sequence). V lost 0 bases and J lost 2, with 2 bases in between. In nucleotides, the CDR3 is TGCAGTGCTAGAGAAACCTACGAGCAGTACTTC. Translating it yields CSARETYEQYF.

This clonotype was counted at least ten times. This chain joins TRBV10-1 and TRBJ2-1; D call uncertain. The V gene's germline CDR1 is WNHNN and CDR2 SYGVQD (reference sequence). The CDR3 contains 16 residues. Trimming stripped 0 bases from V and 0 bases from J, with 9 bases between. The CDR3 region has the DNA TGCGCCAGCAGTGAGTCGCGAGCCCCCTCCTACAATGAGCAGTTCTTC. Encoded protein: CASSESRAPSYNEQFF.

The table lists this clonotype with many counts. This chain uses TRBV20-1 with TRBJ1-4; D remains unclear. The CDR3 runs 13 residues. Trimming pared 3 bases from V and 8 bases from J, leaving 13 bases between. In germline, CDR1 is DFQATT, CDR2 SNEGSKA (reference sequence). The DNA for the CDR3 is TGCAGTGCTAGGGCCTCCACTGGGGAAAAACTGTTTTTT. Translated, it gives CSARASTGEKLFF.

The chain is built from TRBV6-9 and TRBJ2-2; 13 nucleotides match TRBD2. Losses at the gene ends were 4 bases for V and 6 bases for J; bases not matched to a gene: 5. In germline, CDR1 is MNHGY, CDR2 SVAAGI. The CDR3 has 16 amino acids. The CDR3 loop reads CASSSGLAGDSGELFF. CDR3 DNA: TGTGCCAGCAGTTCCGGACTAGCGGGAGACTCCGGGGAGCTGTTTTTT.

In this sample, this clonotype turned up a few times. The chain employs TRBV27 and TRBJ2-2, with TRBD1 matching over 8 bases. Per germline, CDR1 MNHEY and CDR2 SMNVEV (reference sequence). This CDR3 is built from 13 residues. V gave up 6 bases and J gave up 6 bases; unmatched junction bases: 3. The CDR3 is CASRTTGAGELFF. The CDR3 nucleotides are TGTGCCAGCAGGACGACAGGGGCCGGGGAGCTGTTTTTT.

This clonotype was counted at least ten times. The chain joins TRBV6-2 or TRBV6-3 to TRBJ1-4, with TRBD1 identical over 8 bases. Trimming took 5 bases from V and 5 from J; bases not matched to a gene: 7. CDR1 and CDR2 from the germline V gene are MNHEY and SVGEGT. CDR3 length equals 15 residues. The CDR3 region has the DNA TGTGCCAGCAGTGACGCCGGGACAGGAAATGAAAAACTGTTTTTT. It translates to CASSDAGTGNEKLFF.

The chain is built from TRBV9 and TRBJ2-5; D remains unclear. The length of the CDR3 is 13 residues. Germline lookup yields CDR1 SGDLS and CDR2 YYNGEE. Deletions cut 1 base from V and 3 bases from J, with 7 bases between. CDR3 protein: CASSVRPEETQYF. Here the CDR3 DNA reads TGTGCCAGCAGCGTAAGGCCCGAAGAGACCCAGTACTTC.